These T cell receptor beta chains were read from a single sample in a study of T cells after yellow fever vaccination. Each CDR3 protein is one row after TCRdb ran MiXCR on the 5' RACE reads. The top ten hold around 3% of the sample, which has 200,000 to 250,000 distinct CDR3 sequences, about 3% seen once. The sample here was CD4+ T cells sorted from PBMCs, taken 10 days after the yellow fever booster vaccination. Receptor source: a man between 18 and 35 years old who received the YFV17D yellow fever vaccine. The CDR3 runs from the conserved cysteine through the conserved F or W. The D gene is left open where the match is weak. Clone size is not always given. Where it is, it says once, few, many or a class for expanded clones.

CDR3 protein	CDR3 DNA	D gene	clone size	CDR3 length	V gene	J gene
CASSQEVGPGVRQFF	TGCGCCAGCAGCCAAGAAGTGGGCCCCGGCGTACGGCAGTTCTTC	.	.	15	TRBV4-1	TRBJ2-1
CASSLGRSNEQFF	TGCGCCAGCAGCTTAGGCAGGAGCAATGAGCAGTTCTTC	.	many	13	TRBV5-1	TRBJ2-1
CAISSDRVGGYTF	TGTGCCATCAGTTCAGACAGGGTAGGAGGCTACACCTTC	TRBD1	.	13	TRBV10-3	TRBJ1-2
CASSLAVTEETQYF	TGCGCCAGCAGCTTGGCTGTGACTGAAGAGACCCAGTACTTC	.	many	14	TRBV5-1	TRBJ2-5
CASSQDKGGNQPQHF	TGTGCCAGCAGCCAAGATAAGGGAGGCAATCAGCCCCAGCATTTT	.	many	15	TRBV4-2	TRBJ1-5
CSVEGGTGELFF	TGCAGCGTTGAAGGGGGCACCGGGGAGCTGTTTTTT	.	medium-sized	12	TRBV29-1	TRBJ2-2
CSATFIGQHNEKLFF	TGCAGTGCTACCTTCATTGGACAGCATAATGAAAAACTGTTTTTT	.	many	15	TRBV20-1	TRBJ1-4
CASSLVPSAQETQYF	TGTGCCAGCAGCTTGGTCCCTAGCGCGCAAGAGACCCAGTACTTC	.	.	15	TRBV5-5	TRBJ2-5
CASSWDGGNTEAFF	TGCGCCAGCAGCTGGGACGGTGGGAACACTGAAGCTTTCTTT	.	many	14	TRBV5-1	TRBJ1-1
CASSMDRGGYTF	TGTGCCAGTAGTATGGACAGGGGTGGCTACACCTTC	TRBD1	.	12	TRBV19	TRBJ1-2
CASSLWTGENTEAFF	TGTGCCAGCAGTCTTTGGACAGGGGAGAACACTGAAGCTTTCTTT	TRBD1	.	15	TRBV6-5	TRBJ1-1
CSARDPGGRRSYNEQFF	TGCAGTGCTAGAGATCCGGGGGGGCGTCGATCCTACAATGAGCAGTTCTTC	TRBD2	.	17	TRBV20-1	TRBJ2-1
CASSLFLRDEAFF	TGTGCCAGCAGCTTGTTCCTTAGGGATGAAGCTTTCTTT	.	many	13	TRBV5-6	TRBJ1-1
CASSYIGGRGYTF	TGTGCCAGCAGTTACATTGGGGGAAGAGGCTACACCTTC	.	many	13	TRBV6-2/TRBV6-3	TRBJ1-2
CASSLTQNGELFF	TGTGCCAGCAGCTTAACGCAAAACGGGGAGCTGTTTTTT	.	many	13	TRBV7-3	TRBJ2-2
CATKTGGGDTQYF	TGTGCCACTAAGACAGGGGGCGGAGATACGCAGTATTTT	TRBD1	many	13	TRBV24-1	TRBJ2-3
CASSLVGTDYAQYF	TGTGCCAGCAGTCTCGTGGGGACAGACTACGCGCAGTACTTC	TRBD1	.	14	TRBV5-4	TRBJ2-7
CASSSPSGGPYQSDTQYF	TGTGCCAGCAGTTCTCCCTCCGGCGGACCTTACCAGTCAGATACGCAGTATTTT	.	few	18	TRBV6-6	TRBJ2-3
CASSQIPGGIQYF	TGTGCCAGCAGCCAGATACCCGGGGGCATTCAGTACTTC	.	few	13	TRBV6-5	TRBJ2-4
CASSEGLETQYF	TGTGCCAGCAGTGAGGGTTTAGAGACCCAGTACTTC	.	.	12	TRBV2	TRBJ2-5
CAWTRDRGSPLHF	TGTGCCTGGACCCGGGACAGGGGCTCACCCCTCCACTTT	TRBD1	many	13	TRBV30	TRBJ1-6
CASSTQAGTGMNF	TGTGCCAGTAGTACCCAAGCGGGGACAGGGATGAATTTT	TRBD1	many	13	TRBV19	TRBJ1-5
CASRKGQGVGELFF	TGTGCCAGCAGAAAAGGACAGGGGGTCGGGGAGCTGTTTTTT	TRBD1	.	14	TRBV12-3/TRBV12-4	TRBJ2-2
CASYSGSAIPETQYF	TGCGCCAGTTACTCGGGCTCCGCGATCCCAGAGACCCAGTACTTC	.	few	15	TRBV5-1	TRBJ2-5
CATGSRFQETQYF	TGTGCCACCGGGTCCAGATTCCAAGAGACCCAGTACTTC	.	many	13	TRBV12-3/TRBV12-4	TRBJ2-5
CASSLRFHGTGRRVGYGYTF	TGCGCCAGCAGCTTACGTTTCCACGGGACAGGTCGCCGCGTGGGCTATGGCTACACCTTC	TRBD1	.	20	TRBV5-1	TRBJ1-2
CASSLQYGQANTEAFF	TGTGCCAGCAGCCTCCAATACGGACAGGCGAACACTGAAGCTTTCTTT	TRBD1	few	16	TRBV14	TRBJ1-1
CASSLPGTGNEKLFF	TGTGCCAGCAGTCTCCCCGGGACAGGGAATGAAAAACTGTTTTTT	TRBD1	few	15	TRBV2	TRBJ1-4